Listed below are T cell receptor beta chains from one sample, sequenced in a study of T-cell reconstitution after alpha-beta-depleted transplantation in children. TCRdb re-called the PCR reads through MiXCR, storing one row per CDR3 protein. The table includes about 400,000 distinct CDR3 sequences, 15% to 20% detected once. The sequenced sample was PBMCs, mostly from graft donor cells, obtained 360 days after TCRalphabeta/CD19-depleted stem cell transplant. The receptors come from a boy less than two years old who had a stem cell transplant for Wiskott-Aldrich syndrome, so the T cells may come from the graft donor. The conserved cysteine and the conserved F or W are not part of the CDR3 here. Clone size is given for some rows only: seen once, a few or many times, or a class if the clone is expanded.

. | TRBV10-3 | AISLDRGKNIQY
. | TRBV7-9 | ASSLSTGNGYT
few | TRBV7-9 | ASSLDGATGELF
. | TRBV7-7 | ASSFSAAAGETQY
. | TRBV7-2 | ASSLIGQYDEQY
. | TRBV12-3/TRBV12-4 | ASSFGTSQNIQY
. | TRBV18 | ASSPRQNTGELF
few | TRBV10-3 | AIGGDRGVTGELF
few | TRBV5-1 | ASRGGLASSYEQY
. | TRBV3-1 | ASSQGLTEQF
. | TRBV12-5 | AGGATNEKLF
. | TRBV3-1 | ASSQDRRQLTDNEQF
. | TRBV7-2 | ASSLDYRGSTEAF
many | TRBV7-9 | ASSPGGDTEAF
few | TRBV24-1 | ATSDPSGGHGELF
many | TRBV12-3/TRBV12-4 | ASSSHGAIRETQY
many | TRBV15 | ATSPRAGTYNEQF
few | TRBV12-3/TRBV12-4 | ASRGPGELDNEQF
few | TRBV29-1 | SVGSRADTQY
few | TRBV5-1 | ASSRSGTRALLPQETQY
. | TRBV12-3/TRBV12-4 | ASTPGGQGGNEQF
. | TRBV20-1 | SARPGPGQY
many | TRBV7-2 | ASSLAYRDTFTYEQY
few | TRBV2 | ASEAGVLKTQY
few | TRBV5-1 | ASSKGTGGPNQPQH
few | TRBV9 | ASSVGTDTQY
many | TRBV19 | ASSTTGTFVTGELF
. | TRBV28 | ASSSLWAGAKNIQY